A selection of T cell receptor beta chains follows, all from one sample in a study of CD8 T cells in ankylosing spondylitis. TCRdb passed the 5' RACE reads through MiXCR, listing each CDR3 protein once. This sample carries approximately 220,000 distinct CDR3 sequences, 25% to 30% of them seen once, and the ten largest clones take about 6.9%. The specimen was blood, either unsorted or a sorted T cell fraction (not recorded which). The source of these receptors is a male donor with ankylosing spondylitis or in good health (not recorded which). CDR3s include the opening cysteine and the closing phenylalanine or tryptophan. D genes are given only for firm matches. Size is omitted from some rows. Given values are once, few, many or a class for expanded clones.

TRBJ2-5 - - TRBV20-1 TGCAGTGCTAATGCGGGTGGGAGTGTGGGAGAGACCCAGTACTTC CSANAGGSVGETQYF
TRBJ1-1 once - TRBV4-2 TGTGCCAGCAGCCAAGATCGAGGCAGGGGGAACACTGAAGCTTTCTTT CASSQDRGRGNTEAFF
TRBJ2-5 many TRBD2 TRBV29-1 TGCAGCGCAGGGACTAGCGGGAGTATTAAGACCCAGTACTTC CSAGTSGSIKTQYF
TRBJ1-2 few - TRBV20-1 TGCAGTGCTGCCGACAGCAACAACTATGGCTACACCTTC CSAADSNNYGYTF
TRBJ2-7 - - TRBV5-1 TGCGCCAGCAGCTCGGGGGACCGGAGATCCTACGAGCAGTACTTC CASSSGDRRSYEQYF
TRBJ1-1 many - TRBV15 TGTGCCACCCGCGCCGAAACAGGGAGGAACACTGAAGCTTTCTTT CATRAETGRNTEAFF
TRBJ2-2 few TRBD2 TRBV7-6 TGTGCCAGCAGCTTCAGAAGACTAGCGGGAGATGCTAACGGGGAGCTGTTTTTT CASSFRRLAGDANGELFF
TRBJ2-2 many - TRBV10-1 TGCGCCAGCAGTGAGTCGACAGCGAACACCGGGGAGCTGTTTTTT CASSESTANTGELFF
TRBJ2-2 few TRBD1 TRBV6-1 TGTGCCAGCAGTATGGGACAGCAGAACACCGGGGAGCTGTTTTTT CASSMGQQNTGELFF
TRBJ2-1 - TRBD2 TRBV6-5 TGTGCCAGCAGTTACGGGACTAGCTATGAGCAGTTCTTC CASSYGTSYEQFF
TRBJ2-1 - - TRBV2 TGTGCCAGCAGTGAAGCGGGGCGGAGCTCCTACAATGAGCAGTTCTTC CASSEAGRSSYNEQFF
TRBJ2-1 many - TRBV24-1 TGTGCCACCAGTCCAGCGGAGGTCGGTGAGCAGTTCTTC CATSPAEVGEQFF
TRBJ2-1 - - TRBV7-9 TGTGCCAGCAGCTCTCAAACTCTAGTGCTCCCGCTCTTC CASSSQTLVLPLF
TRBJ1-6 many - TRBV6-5 TGTGCCAGCAGTTACCCACAGGGTCCCCAACACTTT CASSYPQGPQHF
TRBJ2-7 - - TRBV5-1 TGCGCCAGCAGGGAGGACGGATATTCTTACGAGCAGTACTTC CASREDGYSYEQYF
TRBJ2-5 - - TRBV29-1 TGCAGCGTTGGGCCTCAAGAGACCCAGTACTTC CSVGPQETQYF
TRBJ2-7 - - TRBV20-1 TGCAGTGCTGCTACCGGGGACCCCTACGAGCAGTACTTC CSAATGDPYEQYF
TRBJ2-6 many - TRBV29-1 TGCAGCGTTATTACCCCTGGGGCCAACGTCCTGACTTTC CSVITPGANVLTF
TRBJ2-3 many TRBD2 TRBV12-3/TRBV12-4 TGTGCCAGCAGTTCCAGAGGACTAGCGGGGACAGATACGCAGTATTTT CASSSRGLAGTDTQYF
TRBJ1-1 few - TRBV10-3 TGTGCCATCAGTGTTGAGAACACTGAAGCTTTCTTT CAISVENTEAFF
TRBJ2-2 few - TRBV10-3 TGTGCCATCCCCCCCGGGACTCCCGGCGGGGAGCTGTTTTTT CAIPPGTPGGELFF
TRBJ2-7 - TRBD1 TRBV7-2 TGTGCCAGCAGCTTAGACAGGACAGGTGCCTACGAGCAGTACTTC CASSLDRTGAYEQYF
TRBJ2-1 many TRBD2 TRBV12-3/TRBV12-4 TGTGCCAGCAGTTTAGGTAGCGGGGTCTCCTACAATGAGCAGTTCTTC CASSLGSGVSYNEQFF
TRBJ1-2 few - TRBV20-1 TGCAGTGCTAGTCCTGGGACGGCCTATGGCTACACCTTC CSASPGTAYGYTF
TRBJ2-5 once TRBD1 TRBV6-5 TGTGCCAGCAGTTACTCAGGGTGGACAGGGGGCGGCGAGACCCAGTACTTC CASSYSGWTGGGETQYF
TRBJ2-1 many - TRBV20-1 TGCAGTGCGCCTAACGGCCTATTGGGCAATGAGCAGTTCTTC CSAPNGLLGNEQFF